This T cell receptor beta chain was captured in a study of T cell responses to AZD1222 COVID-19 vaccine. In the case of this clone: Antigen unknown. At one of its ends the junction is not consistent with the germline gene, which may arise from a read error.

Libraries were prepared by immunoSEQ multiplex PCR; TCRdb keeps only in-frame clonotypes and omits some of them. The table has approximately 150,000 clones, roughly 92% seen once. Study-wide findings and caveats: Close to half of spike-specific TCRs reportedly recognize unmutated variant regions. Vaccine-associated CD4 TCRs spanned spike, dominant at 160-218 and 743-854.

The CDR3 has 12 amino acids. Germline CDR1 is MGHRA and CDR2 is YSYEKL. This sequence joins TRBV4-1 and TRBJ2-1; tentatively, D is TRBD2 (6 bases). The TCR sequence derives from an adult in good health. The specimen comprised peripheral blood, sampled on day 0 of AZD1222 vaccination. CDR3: CASSQEVRGKVF. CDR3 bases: TGCGCCAGCAGCCAAGAAGTCCGGGGGAAGGTCTTC.